The 6 T cell receptor beta chains below come from one sample, sequenced in a study of PD-1 blockade in classical Hodgkin lymphoma. Using immunoSEQ multiplex PCR, the repertoire was profiled, and TCRdb retains in-frame clones only, with some absent. This repertoire shows around 58,000 clones, about nine tenths found once; its top ten account for about 8.8%. All patients experienced relapse after autologous stem cell transplantation, and brentuximab vedotin exposure was variable. The sample was peripheral blood mononuclear cells (PBMCs), taken at baseline. These receptors originate from a human donor with classical Hodgkin lymphoma.

This clone was picked up one time. This rearrangement joins TRBV28 to TRBJ1-4, with 7 positions matching TRBD1. This CDR3 spans 15 amino acids. V lost 1 base, J lost 11 bases, and 10 bases stayed unmatched. Germline-derived CDR1 and CDR2 are MDHEN and SYDVKM. For the CDR3, the DNA is TGTGCCAGCAGTTTATCCAGGGACAGCGGCCTTAAACTGTTTTTT. It codes for CASSLSRDSGLKLFF.

This chain links TRBV12-5 with TRBJ2-5; 7 positions match TRBD2. V was clipped by 11 bases and J by 5 bases; unmatched bases: 17. This CDR3 has 15 amino acids. Looked up from germline, CDR1 is LGHNT and CDR2 is FRNRAP. CDR3 sequence (DNA): TGTGCTTCACGCCCTTCGGGGGAGGGTACGGAGACCCAGTACTTC. It translates to CASRPSGEGTETQYF. Using reference TRBV12-5 and TRBJ2-5 for the parts outside the CDR3, the full variable domain is DARVTQTPRHKVTEMGQEVTMRCQPILGHNTVFWYRQTMMQGLELLAYFRNRAPLDDSGMPKDRFSAEMPDATLATLKIQPSEPRDSAVYFCASRPSGEGTETQYFGPGTRLLVL.

The chain is built from TRBV14 and TRBJ2-7; D unresolved. V lost 1 base and J lost 4, with 5 bases in between. The germline V gene has CDR1 SGHDN and CDR2 FVKESK. The CDR3 loop spans 12 amino acids. CDR3 in DNA: TGTGCCAGCAGCCAAGCCCGATACGAGCAGTACTTC. It encodes CASSQARYEQYF.

V usage is TRBV7-6 and J usage is TRBJ2-2, with D possibly called TRBD1 or TRBD2 (6 bases each). Trimming stripped 3 bases from V and 6 bases from J, with 11 bases between. This CDR3 spans 14 amino acids. In germline, CDR1 is SGHVS, CDR2 FNYEAQ. The CDR3: CASSLEGEPGELFF. DNA of the CDR3: TGTGCCAGCAGCTTGGAGGGGGAACCCGGGGAGCTGTTTTTT.

The chain employs TRBV2 and TRBJ2-5; perhaps D is TRBD1 or TRBD2 (5 bases each). Germline assignment: CDR1 SNHLY and CDR2 FYNNEI. V dropped 8 bases and J dropped 4 bases, with 14 bases sitting between them. CDR3 length: 13 amino acids. This CDR3 is CASPGEGRETQYF. The CDR3, as DNA: TGTGCCAGCCCCGGCGAGGGGAGAGAGACCCAGTACTTC.

This clone was counted a single time. This rearrangement joins TRBV5-5 to TRBJ2-7, with 8 bases fitting TRBD2. CDR3 size: 15 residues. Germline values: CDR1 SGHKS, CDR2 YYEKEE (reference sequence). V was clipped by 4 bases and J by 3 bases; unmatched bases: 9. CDR3 in DNA: TGTGCCAGCAGCGGAGGGTTCCTAGCGGGCTACGAGCAGTACTTC. Protein: CASSGGFLAGYEQYF.